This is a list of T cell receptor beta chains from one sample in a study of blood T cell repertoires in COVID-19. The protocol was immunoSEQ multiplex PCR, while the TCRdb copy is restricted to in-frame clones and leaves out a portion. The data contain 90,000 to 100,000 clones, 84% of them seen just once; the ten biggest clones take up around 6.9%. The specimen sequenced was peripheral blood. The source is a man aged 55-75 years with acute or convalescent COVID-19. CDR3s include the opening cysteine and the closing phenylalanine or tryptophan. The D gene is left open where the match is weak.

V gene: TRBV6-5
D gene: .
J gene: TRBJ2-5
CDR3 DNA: TGTGCCAGCAGCTTCCGGGACACACTCCAAGAGACCCAGTACTTC
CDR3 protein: CASSFRDTLQETQYF

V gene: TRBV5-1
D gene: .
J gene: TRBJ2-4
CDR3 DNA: TGCGCCAGCAGCTTGGACCAGGGTGGTGCCAAAAACATTCAGTACTTC
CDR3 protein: CASSLDQGGAKNIQYF

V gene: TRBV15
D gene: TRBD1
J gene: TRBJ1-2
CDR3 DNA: TGTGCCACCAGCAGAGAAGGACAGGGGGCCGCCTATGGCTACACCTTC
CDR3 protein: CATSREGQGAAYGYTF

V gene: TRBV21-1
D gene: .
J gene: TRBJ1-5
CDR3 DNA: TGTGCCAGCAGCAAAGAAAGTTTTGGGACAGGAGGCACTAATCAGCCCCAGCATTTT
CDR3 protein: CASSKESFGTGGTNQPQHF

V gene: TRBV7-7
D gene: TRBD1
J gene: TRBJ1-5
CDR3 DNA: TGTGCTAGCAGCTCGTTATACCCATACAGGGGGCGAAGCAATCAGCCCCAGCATTTT
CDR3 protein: CASSSLYPYRGRSNQPQHF

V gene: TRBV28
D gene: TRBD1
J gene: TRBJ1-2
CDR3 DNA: TGTGCCAGCAGACTCGAACAGGGGCCCCGCTATGGCTACACCTTC
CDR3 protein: CASRLEQGPRYGYTF

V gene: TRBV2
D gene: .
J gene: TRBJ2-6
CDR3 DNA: TGTGCCAGCAGTGAATTTGTTAGCTCTGGGGCCAACGTCCTGACTTTC
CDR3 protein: CASSEFVSSGANVLTF

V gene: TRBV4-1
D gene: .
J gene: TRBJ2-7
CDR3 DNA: TGCGCCAGCAGCCAAAACCCGGGATCCATGGTGGGGGAGCAGTACTTC
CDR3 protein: CASSQNPGSMVGEQYF

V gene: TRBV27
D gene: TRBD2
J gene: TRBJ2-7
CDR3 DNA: TGTGCCAGCAGTCTGACTAGCGGGGTTGACGAGCAGTACTTC
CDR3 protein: CASSLTSGVDEQYF

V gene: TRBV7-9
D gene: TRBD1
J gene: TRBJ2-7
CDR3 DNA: TGTGCCAGCAGCTTTGGACAGGGGGAGCAGTACTTC
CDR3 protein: CASSFGQGEQYF